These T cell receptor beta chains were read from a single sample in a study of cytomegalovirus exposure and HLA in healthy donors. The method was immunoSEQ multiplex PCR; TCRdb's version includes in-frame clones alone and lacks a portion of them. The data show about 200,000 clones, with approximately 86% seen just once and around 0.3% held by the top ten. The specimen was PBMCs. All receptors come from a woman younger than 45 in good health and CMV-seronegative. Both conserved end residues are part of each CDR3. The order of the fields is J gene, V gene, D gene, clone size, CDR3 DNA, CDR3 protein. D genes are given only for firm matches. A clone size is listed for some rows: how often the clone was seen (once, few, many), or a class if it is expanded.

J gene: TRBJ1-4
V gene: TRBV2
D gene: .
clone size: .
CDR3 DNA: TGTGCCAGCCGAAGTCCGGGAAATGAAAAACTGTTTTTT
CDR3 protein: CASRSPGNEKLFF

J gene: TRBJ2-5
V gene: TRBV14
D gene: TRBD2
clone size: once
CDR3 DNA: TGTGCCAGCAGCCAACTAGCGGGACGCACGCAGACCCAGTACTTC
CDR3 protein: CASSQLAGRTQTQYF

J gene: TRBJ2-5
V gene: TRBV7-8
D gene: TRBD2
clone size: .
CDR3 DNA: TGTGCCAGCACAGGATCGGGACTAGACTCCAGGACCCAGTACTTC
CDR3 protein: CASTGSGLDSRTQYF

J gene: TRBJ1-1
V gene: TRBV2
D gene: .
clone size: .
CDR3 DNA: TGTGCCAGCAGTGGCGGCACCGACACTGAAGCTTTCTTT
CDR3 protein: CASSGGTDTEAFF

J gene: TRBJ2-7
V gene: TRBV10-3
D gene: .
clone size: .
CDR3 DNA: TGTGCCATCAGTGAGTCGCCGGGTCCCCACGAGCAGTACTTC
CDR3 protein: CAISESPGPHEQYF

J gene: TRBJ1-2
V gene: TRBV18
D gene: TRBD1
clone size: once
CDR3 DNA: TGTGCCAGCTCACCCTCCGAAGGGGGCGGTAACTATGGCTACACCTTC
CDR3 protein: CASSPSEGGGNYGYTF

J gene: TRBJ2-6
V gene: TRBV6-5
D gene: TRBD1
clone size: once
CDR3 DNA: TGTGCCAGCAGCCGACAGGGGGCTGGGGCCAACGTCCTGACTTTC
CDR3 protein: CASSRQGAGANVLTF

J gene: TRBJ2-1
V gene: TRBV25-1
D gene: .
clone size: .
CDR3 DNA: TGTGCCAGCAGTGAAATGGGCAGTTACAATGAGCAGTTCTTC
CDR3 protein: CASSEMGSYNEQFF

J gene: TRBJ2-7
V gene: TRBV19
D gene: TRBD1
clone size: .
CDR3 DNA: TGTGCCAGTAGGGACAGGGCCTACGAGCAGTACTTC
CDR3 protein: CASRDRAYEQYF

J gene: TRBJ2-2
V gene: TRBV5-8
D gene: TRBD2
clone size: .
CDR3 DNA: TGTGCCAGCAGCTCCCGGGCCCGACTAGCGGGGGACACCGGGGAGCTGTTTTTT
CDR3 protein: CASSSRARLAGDTGELFF

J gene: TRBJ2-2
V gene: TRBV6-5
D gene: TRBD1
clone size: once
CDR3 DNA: TGTGCCAGCAGACAACAGGGGTTCGGCGGGGAGCTGTTTTTT
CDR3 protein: CASRQQGFGGELFF

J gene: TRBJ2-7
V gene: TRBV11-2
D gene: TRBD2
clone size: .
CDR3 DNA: TGTGCCAGCAGCCTATGGACTAGCGGGAGTGGCGAGCAGTACTTC
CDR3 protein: CASSLWTSGSGEQYF

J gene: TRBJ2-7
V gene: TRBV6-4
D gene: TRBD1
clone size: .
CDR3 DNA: TGTGCCAGCACACAGGGGGGCAGGGGATACGAGCAGTACTTC
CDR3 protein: CASTQGGRGYEQYF

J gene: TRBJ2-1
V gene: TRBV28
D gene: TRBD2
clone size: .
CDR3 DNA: TGTGCCAGCCTTCAGACTAGCGGGTACGGGTCCTACAATGAGCAGTTCTTC
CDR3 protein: CASLQTSGYGSYNEQFF

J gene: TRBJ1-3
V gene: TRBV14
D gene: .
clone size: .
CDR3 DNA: TGTGCCAGCACCCTCTTCGGGTCTACCTGTGGAAACACCATATATTTT
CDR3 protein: CASTLFGSTCGNTIYF

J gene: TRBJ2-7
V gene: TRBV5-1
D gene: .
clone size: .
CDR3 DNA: TGCGCCAGCAGCGAAACAGGGAACTCCTACGAGCAGTACTTC
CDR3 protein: CASSETGNSYEQYF